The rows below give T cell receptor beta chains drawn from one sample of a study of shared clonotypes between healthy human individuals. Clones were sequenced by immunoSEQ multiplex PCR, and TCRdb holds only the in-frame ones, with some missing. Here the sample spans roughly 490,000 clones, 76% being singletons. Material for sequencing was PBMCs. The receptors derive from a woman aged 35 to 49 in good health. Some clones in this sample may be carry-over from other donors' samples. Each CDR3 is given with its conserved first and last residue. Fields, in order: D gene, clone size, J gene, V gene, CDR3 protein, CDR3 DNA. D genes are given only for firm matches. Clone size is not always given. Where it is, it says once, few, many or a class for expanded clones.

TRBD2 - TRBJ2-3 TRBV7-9 CASSPGGGTDTQYF TGTGCCAGCAGCCCGGGGGGGGGCACAGATACGCAGTATTTT
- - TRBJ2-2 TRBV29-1 CSVYYTGELFF TGCAGCGTTTATTACACCGGGGAGCTGTTTTTT
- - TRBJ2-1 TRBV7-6 CASSSSARPTGYNEQFF TGTGCCAGCAGCTCCAGCGCTCGGCCCACAGGCTACAATGAGCAGTTCTTC
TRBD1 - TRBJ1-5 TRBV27 CASRSTFWTGGIWQPQHF TGTGCCAGCAGATCTACATTCTGGACAGGGGGAATATGGCAGCCCCAGCATTTT
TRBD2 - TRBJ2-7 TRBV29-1 CSVAGGRAGEQYF TGCAGCGTTGCTGGCGGGAGGGCTGGAGAGCAGTACTTC
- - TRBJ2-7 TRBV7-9 CASSWRADEQYF TGTGCCAGCAGCTGGAGAGCGGACGAGCAGTACTTC
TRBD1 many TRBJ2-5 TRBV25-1 CASSVAGTGYQETQYF TGTGCCAGCAGTGTGGCCGGGACAGGGTACCAAGAGACCCAGTACTTC
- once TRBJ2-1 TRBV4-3 CASSQGAGSYNEQFF TGCGCCAGCAGCCAAGGGGCGGGGAGCTACAATGAGCAGTTCTTC
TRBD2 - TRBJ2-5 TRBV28 CASSVGTSGLQETQYF TGTGCCAGCAGTGTCGGTACTAGCGGACTCCAAGAGACCCAGTACTTC
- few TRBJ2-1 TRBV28 CASSDYNEQFF TGTGCCAGCAGTGACTACAATGAGCAGTTCTTC
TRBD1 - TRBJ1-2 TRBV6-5 CASSYTQGGVGYTF TGTGCCAGCAGTTACACCCAGGGGGGAGTGGGCTACACCTTC
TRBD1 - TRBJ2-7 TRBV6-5 CASSTGARGYEQYF TGTGCCAGCAGCACAGGGGCGAGGGGGTACGAGCAGTACTTC
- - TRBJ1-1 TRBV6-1 CASSESGGTKAFF TGTGCCAGCAGTGAAAGCGGAGGGACAAAAGCTTTCTTT
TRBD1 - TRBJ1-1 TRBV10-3 CAISGGQGAVTEAFF TGTGCCATCAGTGGAGGGCAGGGGGCGGTCACTGAAGCTTTCTTT
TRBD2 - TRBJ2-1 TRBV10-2 CASSENQRGGSYNEQFF TGCGCCAGCAGTGAGAATCAGCGGGGGGGCTCCTACAATGAGCAGTTCTTC
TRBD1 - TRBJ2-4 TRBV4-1 CASSQGAQDRATKNIQYF TGCGCCAGCAGCCAAGGGGCTCAGGACAGGGCGACCAAAAACATTCAGTACTTC
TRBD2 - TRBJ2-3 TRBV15 CATRVIAGVADTQYF TGTGCCACCAGGGTAATAGCGGGAGTAGCAGATACGCAGTATTTT
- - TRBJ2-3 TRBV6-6 CASRPGGISTDTQYF TGTGCCAGCAGGCCAGGGGGGATAAGCACAGATACGCAGTATTTT
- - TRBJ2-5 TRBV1 CTSSPGCETQYF TGCACCAGCAGCCCAGGGTGCGAGACCCAGTACTTC
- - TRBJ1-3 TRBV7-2 CASSFQGGNTIYF TGTGCCAGCAGCTTCCAGGGTGGAAACACCATATATTTT
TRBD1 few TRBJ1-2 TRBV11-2 CASSLDQGTGNYGYTF TGTGCCAGCAGCTTAGATCAGGGGACAGGGAACTATGGCTACACCTTC
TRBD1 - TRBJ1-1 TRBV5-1 CASSFTGAEAFF TGCGCCAGCAGCTTTACAGGGGCTGAAGCTTTCTTT
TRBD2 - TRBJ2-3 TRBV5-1 CASSTGTRTDTQYF TGCGCCAGCAGCACCGGGACTAGGACAGATACGCAGTATTTT